This entry features one T cell receptor beta chain sequence. V was trimmed by 0 bases and J by 7 bases, leaving 13 bases between them. Looked up from germline, CDR1 is SGHVS and CDR2 is FQNEAQ. The CDR3 runs to 15 residues. The data derive from a study of glioma-infiltrating T cells after dendritic cell vaccination. Time point defined: after dendritic cell vaccination, including at tumor progression/relapse. TCRB CDR3 was amplified from 2 ug genomic DNA or less. Amplification used 60 V beta primers and 13 J beta primers. Only in-frame clones appear in the TCRdb table, and some are missing; sequencing was by immunoSEQ multiplex PCR. The sample lists 100,000 or so clones; around 89% were seen once.

This TCR derives from a human donor with glioblastoma. The chain has TRBV7-8 and TRBJ1-5, with D hard to call. Sequenced material: blood, taken after dendritic cell vaccination. The CDR3 sequence: CASSLALWREQPQHF. The CDR3 DNA follows: TGTGCCAGCAGCTTAGCGCTATGGAGGGAACAGCCCCAGCATTTT.